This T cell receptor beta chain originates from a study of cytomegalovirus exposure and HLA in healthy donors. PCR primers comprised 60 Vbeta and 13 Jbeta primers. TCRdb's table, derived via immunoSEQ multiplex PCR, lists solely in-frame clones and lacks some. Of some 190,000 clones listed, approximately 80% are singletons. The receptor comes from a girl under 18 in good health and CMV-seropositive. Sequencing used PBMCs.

DNA of the CDR3: TGTGCCAGCAGTGAAGCAGGGGCCGACACCGGGGAGCTGTTTTTT. Amino acids: CASSEAGADTGELFF. The chain is built from TRBV6-1 and TRBJ2-2; D might be TRBD1 (5 bases). The CDR3 loop spans 15 amino acids. In germline, CDR1 is MNHNS, CDR2 SASEGT. The V end lost 0 bases, the J end lost 3 bases, and 8 bases lay between the germline ends.